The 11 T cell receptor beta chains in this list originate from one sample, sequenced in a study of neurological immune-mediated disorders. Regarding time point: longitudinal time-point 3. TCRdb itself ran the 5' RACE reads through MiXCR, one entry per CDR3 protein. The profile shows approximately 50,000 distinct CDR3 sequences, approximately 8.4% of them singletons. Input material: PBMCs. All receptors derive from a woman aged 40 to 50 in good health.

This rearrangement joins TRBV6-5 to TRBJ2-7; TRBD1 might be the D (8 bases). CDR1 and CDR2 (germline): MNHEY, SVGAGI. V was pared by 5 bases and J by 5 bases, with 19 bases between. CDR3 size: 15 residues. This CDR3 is CASSQRDRPGHEQYF. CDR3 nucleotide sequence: TGTGCCAGCAGTCAGCGGGACAGGCCGGGCCACGAGCAGTACTTC.

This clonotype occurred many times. The CDR3 DNA reads TGCAGTGCATCGCCCAGGGGGGCGAACACCGGGGAGCTGTTTTTT. Protein product: CSASPRGANTGELFF. V gene TRBV20-1 combines with J gene TRBJ2-2; TRBD1 might be the D (7 bases). The germline gives CDR1 DFQATT, CDR2 SNEGSKA (reference sequence). The ends were cut back, 6 bases at V and 0 bases at J, with 14 bases in the middle. The CDR3 is 15 amino acids.

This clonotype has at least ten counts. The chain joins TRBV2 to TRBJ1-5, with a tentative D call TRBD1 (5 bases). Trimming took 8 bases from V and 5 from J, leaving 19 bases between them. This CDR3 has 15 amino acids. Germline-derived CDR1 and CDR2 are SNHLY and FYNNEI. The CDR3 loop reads CASGVAGPNHQPQHF. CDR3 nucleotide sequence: TGTGCCAGCGGTGTCGCAGGGCCCAACCATCAGCCCCAGCATTTT. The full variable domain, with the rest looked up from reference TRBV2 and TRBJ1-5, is EPEVTQTPSHQVTQMGQEVILRCVPISNHLYFYWYRQILGQKVEFLVSFYNNEISEKSEIFDDQFSVERPDGSNFTLKIRSTKLEDSAMYFCASGVAGPNHQPQHFGDGTRLSIL.

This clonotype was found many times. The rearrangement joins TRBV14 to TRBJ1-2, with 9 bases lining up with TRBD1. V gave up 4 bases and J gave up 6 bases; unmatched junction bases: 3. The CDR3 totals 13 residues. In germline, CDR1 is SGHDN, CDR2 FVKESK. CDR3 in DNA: TGTGCCAGCAGCCTTGGGACAGGGAATGGCTACACCTTC. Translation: CASSLGTGNGYTF.

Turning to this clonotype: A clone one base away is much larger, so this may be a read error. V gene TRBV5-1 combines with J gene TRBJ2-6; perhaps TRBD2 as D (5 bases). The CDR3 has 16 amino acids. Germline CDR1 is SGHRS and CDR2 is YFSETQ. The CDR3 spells CAGSLGVGSGANVLTF. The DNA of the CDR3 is TGCGCCGGCAGCTTGGGAGTGGGCTCTGGGGCCAACGTCCTGACTTTC.

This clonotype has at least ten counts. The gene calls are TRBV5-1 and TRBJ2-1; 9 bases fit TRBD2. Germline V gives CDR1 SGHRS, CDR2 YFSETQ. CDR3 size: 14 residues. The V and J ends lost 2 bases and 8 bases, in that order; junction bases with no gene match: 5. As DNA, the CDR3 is TGCGCCAGCAGCTTCGGCGGGGGGGGCTATGAGCAGTTCTTC. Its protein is CASSFGGGGYEQFF.

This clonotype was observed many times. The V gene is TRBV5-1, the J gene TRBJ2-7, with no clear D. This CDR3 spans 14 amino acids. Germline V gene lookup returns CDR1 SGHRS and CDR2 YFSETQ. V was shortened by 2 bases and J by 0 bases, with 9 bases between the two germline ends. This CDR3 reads CASSLGTDSYEQYF. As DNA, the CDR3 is TGCGCCAGCAGCTTAGGCACCGACTCCTACGAGCAGTACTTC.

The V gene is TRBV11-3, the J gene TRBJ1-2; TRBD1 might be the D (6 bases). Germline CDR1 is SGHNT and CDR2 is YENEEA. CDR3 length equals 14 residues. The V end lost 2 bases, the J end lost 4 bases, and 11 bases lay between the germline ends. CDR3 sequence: CASSLPGGPYGYTF. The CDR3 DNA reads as TGTGCCAGCAGCTTACCCGGGGGCCCCTATGGCTACACCTTC.

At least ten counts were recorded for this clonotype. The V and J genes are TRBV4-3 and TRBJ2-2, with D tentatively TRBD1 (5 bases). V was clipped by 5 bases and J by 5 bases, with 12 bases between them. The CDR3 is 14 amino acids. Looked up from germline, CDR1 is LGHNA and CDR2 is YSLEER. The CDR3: CASSAREGTGELFF. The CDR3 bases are TGCGCCAGCAGCGCCAGGGAAGGAACCGGGGAGCTGTTTTTT.

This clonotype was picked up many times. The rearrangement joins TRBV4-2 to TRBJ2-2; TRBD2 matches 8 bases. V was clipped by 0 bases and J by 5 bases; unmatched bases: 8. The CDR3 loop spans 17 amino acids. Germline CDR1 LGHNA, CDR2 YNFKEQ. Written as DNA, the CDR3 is TGTGCCAGCAGCCAAGATCCCCTACTAGCGGCTACCGGGGAGCTGTTTTTT. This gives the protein CASSQDPLLAATGELFF.

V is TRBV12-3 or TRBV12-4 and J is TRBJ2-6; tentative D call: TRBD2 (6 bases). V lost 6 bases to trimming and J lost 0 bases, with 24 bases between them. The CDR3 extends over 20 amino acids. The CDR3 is CASRGLWRGERSSGANVLTF. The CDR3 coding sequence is TGTGCCAGCAGGGGACTTTGGCGGGGCGAGCGTAGCTCTGGGGCCAACGTCCTGACTTTC.